This TCR beta chain came from a study of early T cells in non-severe SARS-CoV-2 infection. Looking at the study overall: The study sequenced bulk RNA from unsorted whole blood, with chains unpaired.

Findings and caveats of the study: Anti-spike CD8 responses were favored in VDJdb matching, and private and CD4 specificities were missed.

Attachment of unique molecular identifiers was made to individual cDNA molecules. One entry per CDR3 protein results from TCRdb running MiXCR on the 5' RACE reads. The sample gives tens of thousands of distinct CDR3 sequences, about 5% of which show up once; around 5% is in the top ten. In its sample, this clonotype was seen many times. No antigen is known for it. The germline gives CDR1 SGHVS, CDR2 FQNEAQ. Trimming left V 6 bases short and J 1 base short, with 19 bases between. This CDR3 is 17 amino acids long. The sample taken for sequencing was whole blood. J is TRBJ2-1 and V is TRBV7-8, with D perhaps TRBD1 (5 bases). The TCR sequence derives from an adult who was a healthcare worker with PCR-confirmed SARS-CoV-2 infection or an uninfected control (not recorded which). CDR3 region: CASSSVRQTVSYNEQFF. CDR3 DNA sequence: TGTGCCAGCAGTTCGGTCCGACAGACGGTTTCCTACAATGAGCAGTTCTTC.